One T cell receptor (beta chain) is described in this entry. Its antigen is as yet unknown. This entry belongs to a study of CD8+ T cells in alopecia areata. Whole-study results and caveats: Besides other cells, scalp samples also yield sequences of resident alphabeta T cells from normal skin.

V shed 5 bases, J shed 6 bases, and the junction held 9 bases outside the gene matches. This CDR3 has 15 amino acids. CDR1 MNHEY and CDR2 SMNVEV come from the germline V gene (reference sequence). Samples from alopecia areata patients were lesional scalp punch biopsies and peripheral blood. Using a FACSAria, the CD4+ and CD8+ T cells were sorted from the PBMCs. Extraction of RNA preceded its reverse transcription into cDNA, which served as the sequencing template. The repertoire was sequenced with immunoSEQ multiplex PCR; TCRdb's copy has only in-frame clones and lacks some. Altogether 200,000 to 250,000 clones are present, around 62% being singletons, with the ten largest covering approximately 0.45%.

The sample in question was CD4+ T cells sorted from blood, obtained at week 0. The chain is built from TRBV27 and TRBJ2-1, with TRBD2 matching over 8 bases. The sequence was collected from a human donor with alopecia areata. CDR3 coding DNA: TGTGCCAGCAGTCCCGGGGCGGGGGGCGGCAATGAGCAGTTCTTC. It translates to CASSPGAGGGNEQFF.